The 8 T cell receptor beta chains below all came from one sample that was sequenced in a study of CD8 T cells in Susac syndrome. 0.5 to 1 ug RNA was reverse transcribed with random hexamers. TCRdb itself ran the immunoSEQ multiplex PCR reads through MiXCR, one entry per CDR3 protein. The sample lists some 260,000 distinct CDR3 sequences; around 93% were seen once. Sequenced sample: CD4+ T cells from PBMCs. All receptors derive from a human donor with multiple sclerosis.

The genes are TRBV7-8 and TRBJ2-1; the D gene is possibly TRBD2 (7 bases). The CDR3 is made up of 15 amino acids. The germline V and J ends were trimmed by 2 bases and 6 bases, with 14 bases remaining between them. CDR1 and CDR2 (germline): SGHVS, FQNEAQ. CDR3 region: CASSLTAGASNEQFF. The CDR3 nucleotides are TGTGCCAGCAGCTTAACGGCGGGGGCGTCCAATGAGCAGTTCTTC.

V gene TRBV18 combines with J gene TRBJ2-3; TRBD1 matches at 7 bases. Germline-derived CDR1 and CDR2 are KGHSH and LQKENI. The CDR3 loop spans 16 amino acids. V gave up 3 bases and J gave up 1 base; unmatched junction bases: 7. CDR3 sequence: CASSPTTGLGTDTQYF. CDR3 in DNA: TGTGCCAGCTCACCGACGACAGGGTTGGGCACAGATACGCAGTATTTT.

J is TRBJ2-1 and V is TRBV19; D call uncertain. The length of the CDR3 is 16 residues. The germline gives CDR1 LNHDA, CDR2 SQIVND (reference sequence). Trimming took 0 bases from V and 4 from J, leaving 13 bases between them. DNA of the CDR3: TGTGCCAGTAGTATAGATCGGGCTAGAGCTTACAATGAGCAGTTCTTC. The encoded protein is CASSIDRARAYNEQFF. The entire variable domain, with the rest obtained from reference TRBV19 and TRBJ2-1, is as follows: DGGITQSPKYLFRKEGQNVTLSCEQNLNHDAMYWYRQDPGQGLRLIYYSQIVNDFQKGDIAEGYSVSREKKESFPLTVTSAQKNPTAFYLCASSIDRARAYNEQFFGPGTRLTVL.

The V call is TRBV12-3 or TRBV12-4, the J call TRBJ2-6; D may be TRBD2 (5 bases). The CDR3 totals 14 residues. The germline V and J ends were trimmed by 8 bases and 0 bases, with 8 bases remaining between them. CDR3 amino acids: CASARDSGANVLTF. The CDR3 nucleotides are TGTGCCAGCGCCCGGGACTCTGGGGCCAACGTCCTGACTTTC.

The gene calls are TRBV7-2 and TRBJ2-5; either TRBD1 or TRBD2 may fit D (7 bases each). The CDR3 length is 14 residues. Germline values: CDR1 SGHTA, CDR2 FQGNSA. Deletions cut 5 bases from V and 3 bases from J, with 13 bases between. The DNA of the CDR3 is TGTGCCAGCAGCCAGGGGGGGCGAGAAGAGACCCAGTACTTC. This encodes CASSQGGREETQYF.

This clonotype occurred once. The rearrangement joins TRBV5-1 to TRBJ2-7; D may be TRBD1 (7 bases). Germline values: CDR1 SGHRS, CDR2 YFSETQ. V lost 4 bases and J lost 1, with 21 bases in between. The CDR3 extends over 17 amino acids. The CDR3 DNA is TGCGCCAGCAGCCTCGGTGCGGGACAGTTTTCTTCCTACGAGCAGTACGTC. Encoded protein: CASSLGAGQFSSYEQYV.

The CDR3: CASSTQGSEKLFF. The CDR3, as DNA: TGTGCCAGCAGCACGCAGGGTAGTGAAAAACTGTTTTTT. This sequence joins TRBV7-9 and TRBJ1-4; D is perhaps TRBD1 (5 bases). CDR3 length equals 13 residues. Looked up from germline, CDR1 is SEHNR and CDR2 is FQNEAQ (reference sequence). Trimming removed 5 bases at V and 7 bases at J, with 11 bases between.

The chain is built from TRBV18 and TRBJ2-3, with 7 bases that match TRBD1. Germline V gives CDR1 KGHSH, CDR2 LQKENI. The length of the CDR3 is 15 residues. J was trimmed by 5 bases and V by 2 bases; bases with no gene match: 7. The CDR3: CASSPERGLGDTQYF. CDR3 nucleotide sequence: TGTGCCAGCTCACCAGAAAGGGGGCTAGGAGATACGCAGTATTTT.